A selection of T cell receptor beta chains follows, all from one sample in a study of T cell changes during pregnancy in multiple sclerosis. The method was immunoSEQ multiplex PCR; TCRdb's version includes in-frame clones alone and lacks a portion of them. The repertoire includes roughly 80,000 clones, 92% of them detected once, and 1.4% sits in the top ten. Sequencing was performed on peripheral blood, taken before pregnancy. Every receptor here comes from a female donor with multiple sclerosis, enrolled in a pregnancy study. Each CDR3 is given with its conserved first and last residue. A D gene is named only where the DNA matches it firmly. Clone size appears in some rows only: once, few, many, or a class for an expanded clone.

j_call: TRBJ2-5; d_call: -; cdr3_length: 17; v_call: TRBV7-3; clone_size: -; cdr3_nt: TGTGCCAGCAGCATCGGACTAACTCTGGCCGGCGGGGAGACCCAGTACTTC; cdr3_aa: CASSIGLTLAGGETQYF
j_call: TRBJ2-2; d_call: TRBD2; cdr3_length: 18; v_call: TRBV6-1; clone_size: -; cdr3_nt: TGTGCCAGCAGTGACGGACTAGCGGGGATCGCTAACACCGGGGAGCTGTTTTTT; cdr3_aa: CASSDGLAGIANTGELFF
j_call: TRBJ1-2; d_call: TRBD1; cdr3_length: 14; v_call: TRBV27; clone_size: -; cdr3_nt: TGTGCCAGCAGGTCGACAGGGGCCGTCTATGGCTACACCTTC; cdr3_aa: CASRSTGAVYGYTF
j_call: TRBJ1-1; d_call: -; cdr3_length: 14; v_call: TRBV5-1; clone_size: -; cdr3_nt: TGCGCCAGCAGCCCTGCTAATTTGAACACTGAAGCTTTCTTT; cdr3_aa: CASSPANLNTEAFF
j_call: TRBJ2-7; d_call: -; cdr3_length: 15; v_call: TRBV11-2; clone_size: -; cdr3_nt: TGTGCCAGCAGCCCCTCGCTAGGTCAGAGTTACGAGCAGTACTTC; cdr3_aa: CASSPSLGQSYEQYF
j_call: TRBJ2-1; d_call: -; cdr3_length: 16; v_call: TRBV25-1; clone_size: -; cdr3_nt: TGTGCCAGCAGTGAACCGTCGGGGGGCGCGTGGAATGAGCAGTTCTTC; cdr3_aa: CASSEPSGGAWNEQFF
j_call: TRBJ2-1; d_call: TRBD2; cdr3_length: 17; v_call: TRBV7-3; clone_size: -; cdr3_nt: TGTGCCAGCAGCCCCGAACTAGCGGACGGGCTCTACAATGAGCAGTTCTTC; cdr3_aa: CASSPELADGLYNEQFF
j_call: TRBJ1-6; d_call: TRBD1; cdr3_length: 14; v_call: TRBV7-9; clone_size: -; cdr3_nt: TGTGCCAGCAGCTTCCAAGGGGGCCATTCACCCCTCCACTTT; cdr3_aa: CASSFQGGHSPLHF
j_call: TRBJ2-7; d_call: -; cdr3_length: 14; v_call: TRBV25-1; clone_size: few; cdr3_nt: TGTGCCAGCAGTGGACAGGGAGGTAGCTACGAGCAGTACTTC; cdr3_aa: CASSGQGGSYEQYF
j_call: TRBJ2-7; d_call: -; cdr3_length: 14; v_call: TRBV19; clone_size: -; cdr3_nt: TGTGCCAGTAGTATAACAGGGAGCTCCTACGAGCAGTACTTC; cdr3_aa: CASSITGSSYEQYF
j_call: TRBJ2-3; d_call: TRBD2; cdr3_length: 14; v_call: TRBV7-2; clone_size: -; cdr3_nt: TGTGCCAGCAGGACGGGGGGAGTCTCAGATACGCAGTATTTT; cdr3_aa: CASRTGGVSDTQYF
j_call: TRBJ1-4; d_call: -; cdr3_length: 12; v_call: TRBV6-6; clone_size: few; cdr3_nt: TGTGCCAGCAGCTCCAAGGGGGACAAACTGTTTTTT; cdr3_aa: CASSSKGDKLFF
j_call: TRBJ2-2; d_call: -; cdr3_length: 12; v_call: TRBV5-8; clone_size: -; cdr3_nt: TGTGCCAGCACCCCAGGGGCCGGGGAGCTGTTTTTT; cdr3_aa: CASTPGAGELFF
j_call: TRBJ2-7; d_call: TRBD1; cdr3_length: 14; v_call: TRBV27; clone_size: -; cdr3_nt: TGTGCCAGCAGTCCGACAGGGGGCGCCTACGAGCAGTACTTC; cdr3_aa: CASSPTGGAYEQYF
j_call: TRBJ2-7; d_call: -; cdr3_length: 12; v_call: TRBV9; clone_size: -; cdr3_nt: TGTGCCAGCAGCGGGGGTCGGGGCGAGCAGTACTTC; cdr3_aa: CASSGGRGEQYF
j_call: TRBJ1-2; d_call: -; cdr3_length: 12; v_call: TRBV2; clone_size: once; cdr3_nt: TGTGCCAGCAGAGCCGCGGGGAGAGGCTACACCTTC; cdr3_aa: CASRAAGRGYTF
j_call: TRBJ2-2; d_call: TRBD2; cdr3_length: 15; v_call: TRBV7-2; clone_size: -; cdr3_nt: TGTGCCAGCAGGGAAGCGGGGGGGCTCACCGGGGAGCTGTTTTTT; cdr3_aa: CASREAGGLTGELFF
j_call: TRBJ2-1; d_call: -; cdr3_length: 13; v_call: TRBV29-1; clone_size: -; cdr3_nt: TGCAGCGTTGAAGGTCGACAGAGGAATGAGCAGTTCTTC; cdr3_aa: CSVEGRQRNEQFF